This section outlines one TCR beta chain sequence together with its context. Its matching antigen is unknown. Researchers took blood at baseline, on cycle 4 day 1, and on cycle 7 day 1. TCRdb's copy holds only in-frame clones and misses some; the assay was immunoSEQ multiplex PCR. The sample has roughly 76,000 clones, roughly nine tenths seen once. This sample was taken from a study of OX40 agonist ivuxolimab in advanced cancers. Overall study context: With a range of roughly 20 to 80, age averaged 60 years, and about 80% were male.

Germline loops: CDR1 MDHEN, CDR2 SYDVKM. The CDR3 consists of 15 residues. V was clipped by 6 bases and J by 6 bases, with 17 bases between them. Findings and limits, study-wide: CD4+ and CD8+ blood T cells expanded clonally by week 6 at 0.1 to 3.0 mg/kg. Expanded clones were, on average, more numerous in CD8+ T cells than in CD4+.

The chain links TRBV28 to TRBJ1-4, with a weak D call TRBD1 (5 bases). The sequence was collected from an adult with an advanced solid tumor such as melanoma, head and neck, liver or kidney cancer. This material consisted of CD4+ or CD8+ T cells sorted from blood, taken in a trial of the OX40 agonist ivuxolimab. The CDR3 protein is CASRPSAGADEKLFF. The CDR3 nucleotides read TGTGCCAGCAGACCTTCGGCCGGGGCAGATGAAAAACTGTTTTTT.